The 8 T cell receptor beta chains listed next were all sequenced from one sample in a study of CD8 T cells in Susac syndrome. With random hexamers, about 0.5 to 1 ug RNA was reverse transcribed. TCRdb re-analysed the immunoSEQ multiplex PCR reads in MiXCR, keeping a single row per CDR3 protein. The table has approximately 180,000 distinct CDR3 sequences, 90% to 95% seen once. Sample: CD4+ T cells from PBMCs. These receptors all stem from a human donor with multiple sclerosis.

The CDR3 nucleotides read TGTGCCAGCAGCAACCGACAGGGGCCGGTTGCCTATGGCTACACCTTC. The encoded protein is CASSNRQGPVAYGYTF. The rearrangement links TRBV7-8 to TRBJ1-2, with 8 bases matching TRBD1. The ends lost 5 bases at V and 4 bases at J; junction bases unmatched: 12. This CDR3 is 16 amino acids long. CDR1 SGHVS and CDR2 FQNEAQ come from the germline V gene.

The chain employs TRBV30 and TRBJ2-3, with 10 bases that match TRBD2. Trimming removed 4 bases from V and 0 bases from J; junction bases left unmatched: 4. Germline V gene lookup returns CDR1 GTSNPN and CDR2 SVGIG (reference sequence). CDR3 length equals 15 residues. The CDR3 region has the DNA TGTGCCTGGAAAGCGGGGGGGACTAGCACAGATACGCAGTATTTT. Translation gives CAWKAGGTSTDTQYF.

This sequence joins TRBV5-1 and TRBJ2-7, with D hard to call. Between the trimmed V and J ends, which lost 2 bases and 3 bases, there was a span of 12 bases. The germline CDR1 and CDR2 sequences are SGHRS and YFSETQ. The CDR3 has 14 amino acids. The CDR3 DNA is TGCGCCAGCAGCTTCCTGGGTCTGGGCTACGAGCAGTACTTC. Translation gives CASSFLGLGYEQYF.

The chain carries TRBV30 and TRBJ1-1; a possible D gene is TRBD1 (5 bases). The length of the CDR3 is 16 residues. Germline V lookup: CDR1 GTSNPN, CDR2 SVGIG (reference sequence). V gave up 0 bases and J gave up 4 bases, with 18 bases separating them. Here the CDR3 reads CAWSVLAGGPGTEAFF. CDR3 DNA: TGTGCCTGGAGTGTACTAGCGGGGGGTCCGGGCACTGAAGCTTTCTTT.

This chain uses TRBV4-3 with TRBJ1-2; the D is unclear. The V end lost 4 bases, the J end lost 5 bases, and 14 bases lay between the germline ends. CDR1 LGHNA and CDR2 YSLEER come from the germline V gene. There are 14 residues in the CDR3. In DNA, the CDR3 is TGCGCCAGCAGCCGGTCCCGGGCGGGATATGGCTACACCTTC. Its translation is CASSRSRAGYGYTF.

V usage is TRBV20-1 and J usage is TRBJ2-5; 10 bases are a match to TRBD1. CDR1 and CDR2 (germline): DFQATT, SNEGSKA (reference sequence). This CDR3 region has 14 residues. V gave up 5 bases and J gave up 2 bases; unmatched junction bases: 5. The CDR3 is CSAWDRGSQETQYF. The DNA for the CDR3 is TGCAGTGCTTGGGACAGGGGAAGTCAAGAGACCCAGTACTTC.

This clonotype was picked up one time. The genes are TRBV3-1 and TRBJ2-3; D is unclear. The CDR3 runs to 13 residues. The V end was cut by 4 bases, the J end by 5 bases, with 10 bases between. CDR1 and CDR2 from the germline V gene are LGHDT and YNNKEL (reference sequence). The CDR3 region is CASSLSVEDTQYF. The CDR3 DNA sequence: TGTGCCAGCAGCCTAAGTGTAGAAGATACGCAGTATTTT.

This chain connects TRBV3-1 to TRBJ1-1; D not resolved. V was pared by 4 bases and J by 0 bases, with 6 bases between. Per the germline V gene, CDR1 is LGHDT and CDR2 is YNNKEL (reference sequence). This CDR3 region has 13 residues. CDR3 region: CASSLILNTEAFF. CDR3 bases: TGTGCCAGCAGCCTGATTTTGAACACTGAAGCTTTCTTT.